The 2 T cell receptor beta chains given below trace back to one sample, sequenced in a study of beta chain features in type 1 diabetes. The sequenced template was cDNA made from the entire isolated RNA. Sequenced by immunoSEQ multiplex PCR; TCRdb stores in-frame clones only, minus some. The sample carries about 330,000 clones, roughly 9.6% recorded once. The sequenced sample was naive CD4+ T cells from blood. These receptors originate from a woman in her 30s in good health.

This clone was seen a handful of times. The chain's CDR3 is CASSWGDRSYEQYF. The CDR3 nucleotides are TGCGCCAGCAGCTGGGGGGACAGATCCTACGAGCAGTACTTC. The chain is built from TRBV5-1 and TRBJ2-7, with D perhaps TRBD1 (7 bases). The CDR3 has 14 amino acids. In germline, CDR1 is SGHRS, CDR2 YFSETQ. Trimming shortened V by 3 bases and J by 1 base, and 11 bases separated the two germline ends.

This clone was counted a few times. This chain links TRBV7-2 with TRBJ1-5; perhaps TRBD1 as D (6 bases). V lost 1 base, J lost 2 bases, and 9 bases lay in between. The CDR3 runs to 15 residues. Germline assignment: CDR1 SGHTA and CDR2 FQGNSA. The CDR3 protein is CASSLVGGRNQPQHF. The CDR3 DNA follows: TGTGCCAGCAGCTTAGTGGGGGGGCGCAATCAGCCCCAGCATTTT.